This T cell receptor beta chain comes out of a study of shared clonotypes between healthy human individuals. Study conclusions and caveats: Sampling used blood alone; tissue repertoires probably differ.

With regard to this clone: Its target is not known.

Profiled with immunoSEQ multiplex PCR; TCRdb holds only in-frame clones, not every one. The sample lists approximately 2,000,000 clones, less than 95% occurring once. The CDR3 length is 18 residues. In germline, CDR1 is SGHTA, CDR2 FQGTGA. Trimming pared 5 bases from V and 1 base from J, leaving 21 bases between. The chain combines TRBV7-3 with TRBJ2-4, with D perhaps matching TRBD1 (5 bases). The TCR originated in a man between 18 and 35 years old in good health. Some clones in this sample may be carry-over from other donors' samples. The material sequenced was naive CD4+ T cells from PBMCs. Subset here: CD45RA+ positively selected. In nucleotides, the CDR3 is TGTGCCAGCAGCCTCACAGGCGGTCCCCAAGAGGCCAAAAACATTCAGTACTTC. This translates into CASSLTGGPQEAKNIQYF.